The rows below give T cell receptor beta chains drawn from one sample of a study of cytomegalovirus exposure and HLA in healthy donors. Data came from immunoSEQ multiplex PCR; TCRdb stores just in-frame clones and leaves some out. The table lists approximately 35,000 clones, about 79% of them singletons. The sample taken for sequencing was PBMCs. These TCRs come from a woman aged 18-35 years in good health and CMV-seronegative. Both conserved end residues are part of each CDR3. The D gene is left open where the match is weak. Rows give clone size only sometimes, using once, few, many, or a class for an expanded clone.

clone_size	j_call	v_call	d_call	cdr3_aa	cdr3_nt
.	TRBJ2-1	TRBV11-3	.	CASTPGRAGGCNEQFF	TGTGCCAGCACTCCAGGCCGGGCAGGGGGGTGTAATGAGCAGTTCTTC
.	TRBJ1-5	TRBV18	.	CASSTGVGNQPQHF	TGTGCCAGTTCCACAGGAGTAGGCAATCAGCCCCAGCATTTT
.	TRBJ1-1	TRBV6-6	.	CAGGVGGADTEAFF	TGTGCCGGGGGGGTGGGGGGCGCAGACACTGAAGCTTTCTTT
.	TRBJ2-7	TRBV4-2	TRBD2	CASSQDFASGAYEQYF	TGTGCCAGCAGCCAAGATTTCGCTAGCGGGGCCTACGAGCAGTACTTC
.	TRBJ1-1	TRBV7-9	.	CSSSSLNTEAFF	TGTTCCAGCAGCTCCTTAAACACTGAAGCTTTCTTT
.	TRBJ2-2	TRBV18	TRBD2	CASSPRVSGRSDTGELFF	TGTGCCAGCTCACCAAGAGTTAGCGGGAGGTCTGACACCGGGGAGCTGTTTTTT
few	TRBJ1-6	TRBV4-3	.	CASSQDWPDRRDSPLNF	TGCGCCAGCAGCCAAGATTGGCCCGACAGGCGAGATTCACCCCTCAACTTT
.	TRBJ2-1	TRBV2	.	CASSVGQTEQFF	TGTGCCAGCAGTGTCGGACAGACCGAGCAGTTCTTC
.	TRBJ2-5	TRBV6-5	TRBD2	CASSYGGRSSETQYF	TGTGCCAGCAGTTACGGCGGGAGGTCGTCGGAGACCCAGTACTTC
.	TRBJ2-1	TRBV7-3	TRBD2	CASSSYRTSGGAYNEQFF	TGTGCCAGCAGCTCCTATAGGACTAGCGGGGGAGCCTACAATGAGCAGTTCTTC
.	TRBJ2-1	TRBV5-1	TRBD2	CASSSLTSDNEQFF	TGCGCCAGCAGCTCCCTTACTAGCGACAATGAGCAGTTCTTC
.	TRBJ2-1	TRBV29-1	TRBD2	CSVEGGLRGGNNEQFF	TGCAGCGTTGAGGGAGGGTTGCGGGGGGGAAACAATGAGCAGTTCTTC
.	TRBJ2-1	TRBV7-7	.	CASSFQGGSHNEQFF	TGTGCCAGCAGCTTCCAGGGTGGAAGTCACAATGAGCAGTTCTTC
once	TRBJ2-7	TRBV7-9	TRBD2	CASRLAGGSEQYF	TGTGCCAGCAGATTAGCGGGCGGGTCCGAGCAGTACTTC
few	TRBJ2-7	TRBV7-9	TRBD1	CAAGTGAYEQYF	TGTGCCGCCGGGACAGGTGCCTACGAGCAGTACTTC
.	TRBJ2-5	TRBV7-9	.	CASSKNLDSKETQYF	TGTGCCAGCAGTAAAAACCTCGACAGTAAAGAGACCCAGTACTTC
.	TRBJ1-2	TRBV6-1	.	CASSVSQESYGYTF	TGTGCCAGCAGTGTAAGTCAGGAAAGCTATGGCTACACCTTC
.	TRBJ2-3	TRBV30	.	CAWSVRADTQYF	TGTGCCTGGAGTGTACGCGCAGATACGCAGTATTTT
.	TRBJ1-1	TRBV18	.	CASSPFTFGGDRVNTEAFF	TGTGCCAGCTCACCGTTTACGTTTGGGGGGGATCGGGTGAACACTGAAGCTTTCTTT
few	TRBJ2-3	TRBV12-5	TRBD2	CASGSGTSGRASTDTQYF	TGTGCTAGTGGTTCGGGGACTAGCGGGAGGGCTAGCACAGATACGCAGTATTTT
.	TRBJ2-3	TRBV6-4	TRBD2	CASSDSGGGGFSDTQYF	TGTGCCAGCAGTGACTCAGGTGGCGGGGGGTTTTCGGATACGCAGTATTTT
.	TRBJ2-1	TRBV7-6	.	CASSFGGGGNEQFF	TGTGCCAGCAGCTTCGGCGGGGGCGGCAATGAGCAGTTCTTC
.	TRBJ2-7	TRBV29-1	.	CSVESGDSFSYEQYF	TGCAGCGTTGAGTCAGGGGATTCTTTCTCCTACGAGCAGTACTTC